This passage covers 28 T cell receptor delta chains from one sample sequenced in a study of γδ T cells in repeated Plasmodium falciparum infection. TCRdb redid clone calling on the multiplex PCR reads using CATT. The sample includes 45,000 to 70,000 delta-chain clones, approximately 1.5% of them seen just once. Flow sorting of PBMC yielded separate Vgamma9/Vdelta2+ and Vdelta2-negative gammadelta T cell populations for bulk repertoire analysis. The sequencing sample was made of gamma-delta T cells from blood. These receptors originate from a pool of human donors (malaria-infected and uninfected, not separated).

This clone was counted only a few times. TCRdb has a much larger clone's protein, which differs at residue 3 from the translation of this DNA, likely because of a read error; what is shown is the protein translated from the DNA. V is TRDV1 and J is TRDJ1, with D possibly being TRDD2 (6 bases). The J gene, absent from TCRdb, was called here by matching the DNA to germline. Germline CDR1 TSWWSYY, CDR2 QGS. CDR3 length: 21 residues. DNA for the CDR3: TGTGCTTTTGGGGTTCAAGGGTGGCTCCTACTTCGTACTTCGTACACCGATAAACTCATCTTT. This gives the protein CAFGVQGWLLLRTSYTDKLIF.

With regard to this clone: This probably arose from a read error, given a far larger clone one base away. Different DNA sequences within this sample yield the same CDR3. This sequence joins TRDV1 and TRDJ1; TRDD3 matches 9 bases. CDR3 length: 18 amino acids. Per germline, CDR1 TSWWSYY and CDR2 QGS. Trimming removed 2 bases from V and 7 bases from J; junction bases left unmatched: 17. The CDR3 nucleotides are TGTGCTCTTGGGGAAATGCAGGAACTACTGGGGGACACCCTTAAACTCATCTTT. This codes for CALGEMQELLGDTLKLIF.

This clone has a handful of counts. A far larger clone differs by one base, so this is likely a read error. Other DNA sequences in the sample encode the same CDR3. V gene TRDV1 combines with J gene TRDJ1; 12 bases fit TRDD3. The CDR3 loop spans 21 amino acids. CDR1 and CDR2 (germline): TSWWSYY, QGS. V was pared by 5 bases and J by 1 base, with 20 bases of the junction left unmatched. CDR3 region: CALGKASAYWGIPIFTDKLIF. Here the CDR3 DNA reads TGTGCTCTTGGGAAGGCTTCTGCGTACTGGGGGATACCCATCTTCACCGATAAACTCATCTTT.

As to this clone: It differs at one base from a far larger clone, so likely a read error. The same CDR3 arises from other DNA sequences in this sample as well. The chain has TRDV1 and TRDJ1; 9 bases map to TRDD3. The ends lost 0 bases at V and 0 bases at J; junction bases unmatched: 26. The CDR3 extends over 24 amino acids. Per germline, CDR1 TSWWSYY and CDR2 QGS. This CDR3 reads CALGELLEFVSGWSGGSYTDKLIF. CDR3 DNA: TGTGCTCTTGGGGAACTATTGGAGTTTGTGTCCGGGTGGTCTGGGGGATCTTACACCGATAAACTCATCTTT.

This clone was counted a few times. Given a far larger clone just one base away, this is likely a sequencing read error. Other DNA sequences from this sample encode an identical CDR3 as well. The chain uses TRDV1 and TRDJ1; the match to TRDD3 covers 7 bases. Trimming cost V 3 bases and J 2 bases; bases outside gene matches: 12. CDR1 is TSWWSYY and CDR2 is QGS in the germline V gene. This CDR3 is 17 amino acids long. The CDR3 DNA sequence: TGTGCTCTTGGGGACGCCCGACTGGGGATCCATACCGATAAACTCATCTTT. Encoded protein: CALGDARLGIHTDKLIF.

This clone occurred a few times. This likely traces to a read error, being one base from a far larger clone. The sample has other DNA sequences that encode this CDR3 too. The genes are TRDV1 and TRDJ1; 8 bases line up with TRDD3. No J gene is reported in TCRdb; it was inferred here by comparing the DNA with germline. The CDR3 runs to 20 residues. CDR1 and CDR2 (germline): TSWWSYY, QGS. In DNA, the CDR3 is TGTGCTCTCGGGGAACTTGACTTTCTCTTAGGGGATACCAAATGGGGTAAACTCATCTTT. Amino acid sequence: CALGELDFLLGDTKWGKLIF.

A few counts support this clone. TCRdb's entry gives the protein of a much larger clone, which mismatches this DNA's translation at residue 17, likely from a read error; the protein reported here is translated from the DNA. This rearrangement joins TRDV1 to TRDJ2; D may be TRDD2 (6 bases). The J gene is absent in TCRdb and was assigned here via DNA matching to germline. The CDR3 extends over 28 amino acids. V dropped 0 bases and J dropped 0 bases, with 44 bases sitting between them. Per germline, CDR1 TSWWSYY and CDR2 QGS. The CDR3 sequence is CALGELFLAFPQRRTLALSIALTAQLFF. The CDR3 DNA reads TGTGCTCTTGGGGAACTATTTTTGGCCTTCCCTCAACGGCGTACCTTAGCCCTCTCGATCGCTTTGACAGCACAACTCTTCTTT.

This clone was counted ten times or more. Since a far larger clone is one base different, this is likely a read error. This sample also contains other DNA sequences that code for the same CDR3. The chain employs TRDV1 and TRDJ1, with D possibly being TRDD3 (5 bases). This CDR3 has 12 residues. In germline, CDR1 is TSWWSYY, CDR2 QGS. The CDR3: CALGGDTDKLIF. The CDR3, as DNA: TGTGCTCTTGGTGGGGACACCGATAAACTTATCTTT.

This clone came up many times. The protein in TCRdb stems from a much larger clone and differs at residue 14 from this DNA's translation, likely a read error; here the protein is translated from the DNA. The chain joins TRDV1 to TRDJ1; tentatively, D is TRDD3 (5 bases). The J gene, missing from TCRdb, was assigned here through DNA to germline matching. Germline V gives CDR1 TSWWSYY, CDR2 QGS. This CDR3 has 17 amino acids. CDR3 coding DNA: TGTGCTCTTGGGGAGACATACTTGGGGACGGCCACCGATAGACTCATCTTT. Its translation is CALGETYLGTATDRLIF.

Details on this clone: The protein that TCRdb holds for this DNA derives from a much larger clone and differs from the translated DNA at residue 5, which likely indicates a read error; the protein shown here is translated from the DNA. This chain uses TRDV1 with TRDJ1; tentatively, D is TRDD3 (6 bases). This CDR3 is built from 18 residues. V was shortened by 5 bases and J by 6 bases, with 28 bases between the two germline ends. Germline V lookup: CDR1 TSWWSYY, CDR2 QGS. The CDR3 loop reads CALGRRGGRRRSPNKLIF. CDR3 nucleotide sequence: TGTGCTCTTGGGAGACGGGGGGGGAGAAGGAGATCCCCAAATAAACTCATCTTT.

There are many counts of this clone. A far more abundant clone sits one base away, making this likely a read error. The sample carries other DNA sequences with the same CDR3. In nucleotides, the CDR3 is TGTGCTCTAGGGGATCAGCTTTTTTCGGGAGCGCGCAGACCCCTGATCTTT. Translation gives CALGDQLFSGARRPLIF. The rearrangement joins TRDV1 to TRDJ4, with D possibly matching TRDD3 (6 bases). The germline CDR1 and CDR2 sequences are TSWWSYY and QGS. This CDR3 spans 17 amino acids.

This clone was seen repeatedly, ten times or more. This chain links TRDV1 with TRDJ1; D may be TRDD3 (6 bases). CDR1 and CDR2 (germline): TSWWSYY, QGS. V was pared by 5 bases and J by 1 base, with 29 bases between. The CDR3 runs 20 residues. The CDR3 nucleotides are TGTGCTCTTGGGTTCAGTTCGACTCCGAGGTCTGGGGTCGTCACCGATAAACTCATCTTT. Its protein product is CALGFSSTPRSGVVTDKLIF.

Remarks on this clone: Other nucleotide sequences in the sample specify the same CDR3. The V gene call is TRDV1, and the J gene call is absent; the DNA was not compared with TRDD3, the D call given in the table. The CDR3 runs to 24 residues. Germline V lookup: CDR1 TSWWSYY, CDR2 QGS. The CDR3 region is CALGELPRSWGRATGGYPTDKLIF. CDR3 nucleotides: TGTGCTCTTGGGGAGCTTCCTAGGTCCTGGGGCCGAGCTACTGGGGGATACCCCACCGATAAGCTCATCTTT.

Of note for this clone: The protein TCRdb lists belongs to a much larger clone and differs from this DNA's translation at residue 4, which points to a read error; the protein shown is made from the DNA. The CDR3 DNA follows: TGTGCCTCTCCCCTCGTGGCCTACGGCTGGGGGAAAAGTATAGCCGATAAACTCATCTTT. Protein: CASPLVAYGWGKSIADKLIF. The chain links TRDV3 to TRDJ1, with 8 bases identical to TRDD3. Germline CDR1 TVYSNPD, CDR2 GDNSRS (reference sequence). J was trimmed by 3 bases and V by 4 bases; bases with no gene match: 28. The CDR3 runs to 20 residues.

This clone was detected only a few times. Only one base separates this from a far larger clonotype, so it likely reflects a read error. The genes are TRDV1 and TRDJ1; 7 positions agree with TRDD3. The J gene, not given by TCRdb, was assigned here from a germline match of the nucleotide sequence. This CDR3 has 21 amino acids. Germline V lookup: CDR1 TSWWSYY, CDR2 QGS. This chain's CDR3 is CALGDRDSLVLGMWDTDKLIF. In nucleotides, the CDR3 is TGTGCTCTTGGGGATCGAGATTCCCTTGTACTGGGGATGTGGGACACTGATAAACTCATCTTT.

This clone was detected only a few times. This chain joins TRDV1 and TRDJ1, with D maybe TRDD3 (8 bases). The J gene comes from matching the DNA to germline here; TCRdb lacks it. This CDR3 region has 22 residues. CDR1 is TSWWSYY, CDR2 QGS, per germline. Trimming removed 0 bases at V and 2 bases at J, with 31 bases between. CDR3 protein: CALGELSGDVPTNWGRTDKLIF. CDR3 nucleotides: TGTGCTCTTGGGGAACTTTCGGGCGACGTTCCTACCAACTGGGGGCGGACCGATAAACTCATCTTT.

This clone has only a few counts. A read error likely explains this, since a far larger clone differs by one base. Distinct nucleotide sequences in the sample also encode this CDR3. With the J gene uncalled, the V gene is TRDV1; TRDD3, as called in the table, went unchecked against the DNA. From germline, CDR1 is TSWWSYY and CDR2 QGS. CDR3 length: 21 residues. The CDR3 DNA reads as TGTGCTCTTGGGGAGGTTAGGGGTAAACTGGGGGATACGCCGGGGACCGATAAACTTATCTTT. It is translated as CALGEVRGKLGDTPGTDKLIF.

As to this clone: The mismatch at residue 7 between this DNA's translation and the TCRdb protein of a much larger clone likely reflects a read error; the protein shown is translated from the DNA. The chain combines TRDV2 with TRDJ3; TRDD3 matches at 8 bases. The J gene, absent from TCRdb, was called here by matching the DNA to germline. The V and J ends lost 5 bases and 1 base, in that order; junction bases with no gene match: 18. From germline, CDR1 is GEAIGNYY and CDR2 EKD. CDR3 size: 21 residues. Here the CDR3 DNA reads TGTGCCTGTGCCGCTACTGAGGGATACGCTCGGAGTTCCTGGGACACCCGACAGATGTTTTTC. This encodes CACAATEGYARSSWDTRQMFF.

This clone was counted at least ten times. The TCRdb protein, from a much larger clone, departs from this DNA's translation at residue 10, likely by read error; the protein shown derives from the DNA. This chain links TRDV1 with TRDJ1; the match to TRDD3 covers 7 bases. This CDR3 has 17 residues. Trimming took 2 bases from V and 1 from J; bases not matched to a gene: 10. The germline V gene encodes CDR1 TSWWSYY and CDR2 QGS. The CDR3 loop reads CALGEELGLGATDKLIF. DNA for the CDR3: TGTGCTCTTGGGGAAGAACTGGGGCTTGGGGCCACCGATAAACTCATCTTT.

This clone was recorded many times. The protein TCRdb lists belongs to a much larger clone and differs from this DNA's translation at residue 14, which points to a read error; the protein shown is made from the DNA. The V call is TRDV2, the J call TRDJ2; D perhaps matches TRDD3 (5 bases). This CDR3 has 16 residues. CDR1 is GEAIGNYY and CDR2 is EKD in the germline V gene. DNA of the CDR3: TGTGCCTGTGACATAATTGGGGTGGGAGAGACAGCACAACCCTTCTTT. Translated: CACDIIGVGETAQPFF.

This clone was counted many times. TCRdb attributes to this sequence the protein of a much larger clone, which differs from the DNA translation at residue 19; a read error is likely, and the protein displayed is translated from the DNA. V and J are TRDV1 and TRDJ1; 8 bases are a match to TRDD3. The J gene was missing in TCRdb and was found by matching the end of the DNA to germline. The J segment lost 0 bases and the V segment lost 3 bases, leaving 33 bases of the junction unmatched. This CDR3 contains 25 residues. Germline V gene data show CDR1 as TSWWSYY and CDR2 as QGS. CDR3 region: CALGDLRPSRTYWGSPRVDTDKLIF. Here the CDR3 DNA reads TGTGCTCTTGGGGACCTACGGCCTTCCCGAACCTACTGGGGGTCTCCCCGCGTGGACACCGATAAACTCATCTTT.

This clone was picked up a small number of times. A read error is likely here: a far larger clone is one base away. The sample contains more than one DNA sequence encoding this CDR3. The chain combines TRDV1 with TRDJ1; D is possibly TRDD3 (10 bases). In the absence of a J gene in TCRdb, the DNA was matched to germline to assign it here. The CDR3 spans 25 residues. V was trimmed by 9 bases and J by 0 bases, leaving 47 bases between them. Germline assignment: CDR1 TSWWSYY and CDR2 QGS. This CDR3 is CALLPKPTFLPLLIVLGDYTDKLIF. As DNA, the CDR3 is TGTGCTCTCTTGCCCAAACCGACCTTCCTACCTCTTTTAATTGTACTGGGGGATTACACCGATAAACTCATCTTT.

Comments on this clone: For this DNA, TCRdb reports the protein of a much larger clone, which diverges at residue 19, most likely from a read error; the protein presented here is translated directly from the DNA. The V gene is listed as TRAV38-2/DV8; no J gene was called; no DNA check was done on the table's D call, TRDD3. Germline CDR1 is TSESDYY and CDR2 is QEAYKQQN. This CDR3 spans 21 amino acids. Here the CDR3 reads CAYRSSGVCTGGPANTDKPIF. The CDR3 nucleotides are TGTGCTTATAGGAGCTCCGGGGTGTGTACTGGGGGACCCGCCAACACCGATAAACCCATCTTT.

Comment on this clone: The translation of this DNA and the TCRdb protein of a much larger clone differ at residue 3, probably owing to a read error; the protein shown here is translated from the DNA. The gene calls are TRDV2 and TRDJ1; 12 positions agree with TRDD3. TCRdb leaves out the J gene; it was filled in here by matching the DNA to germline. The CDR3 sequence is 19 residues long. Germline CDR1 and CDR2: GEAIGNYY and EKD. The CDR3 DNA is TGTGCCCGTGACACCGTTCGACTGGGGGATACAGTGAACACCGATAAACTCATCTTT. Amino acids: CARDTVRLGDTVNTDKLIF.

In this sample, this clone turned up many times. The protein TCRdb gives is from a much larger clone and does not agree with this DNA's translation at residue 8, likely a read error; the protein shown here comes from the DNA. The chain employs TRDV1 and TRDJ1, with D hard to call. V shed 0 bases and J shed 2 bases, with 13 bases lying between them. The CDR3 is 16 residues long. The germline V gene has CDR1 TSWWSYY and CDR2 QGS. This CDR3 is CALGELRRRETDKLIF. CDR3 nucleotides: TGTGCTCTTGGGGAACTTAGGCGGAGGGAAACCGATAAACTCATCTTT.

Comments on this clone: The translation of this DNA and the TCRdb protein of a much larger clone differ at residue 8, probably owing to a read error; the protein shown here is translated from the DNA. The chain carries TRDV1 and TRDJ1, with 9 bases identical to TRDD3. No J gene is reported in TCRdb; it was inferred here by comparing the DNA with germline. Germline assignment: CDR1 TSWWSYY and CDR2 QGS. Unmatched junction bases numbered 26, after V lost 0 bases and J lost 0 bases. CDR3 size: 24 residues. In DNA form, the CDR3 reads TGTGCTCTTGGGGAACTACGTGTGAATCCGTACTGGGGGAGACCCAACCGATACACCGATAAACTCATCTTT. Protein: CALGELRVNPYWGRPNRYTDKLIF.

This clone was counted many times. The protein TCRdb lists belongs to a much larger clone and differs from this DNA's translation at residue 9, which points to a read error; the protein shown is made from the DNA. This sequence joins TRDV1 and TRDJ1; D gene unclear. Germline CDR1 TSWWSYY, CDR2 QGS. Trimming cost V 0 bases and J 0 bases, with 14 bases left between them. The CDR3 is 17 residues long. CDR3 sequence (DNA): TGTGCTCTTGGGGAACTGGCTTGGACACCGTACACCGATAAACTCATCTTT. Amino acid sequence: CALGELAWTPYTDKLIF.

This clone has more than one count but fewer than ten. It is likely a read error: a sequence one base away is far more abundant. In the same sample, other DNA sequences code for this CDR3. The V gene is TRDV2, the J gene TRDJ1, with 11 bases matching TRDD3. V trimming: 0 bases; J trimming: 0 bases; junction bases outside the gene matches: 17. Per the germline V gene, CDR1 is GEAIGNYY and CDR2 is EKD. The CDR3 has 21 amino acids. CDR3 amino acids: CACDTAEKVGDTRLYTDKLIF. For the CDR3, the DNA is TGTGCCTGTGACACCGCGGAGAAGGTGGGGGATACGCGTTTGTACACCGATAAACTCATCTTT.